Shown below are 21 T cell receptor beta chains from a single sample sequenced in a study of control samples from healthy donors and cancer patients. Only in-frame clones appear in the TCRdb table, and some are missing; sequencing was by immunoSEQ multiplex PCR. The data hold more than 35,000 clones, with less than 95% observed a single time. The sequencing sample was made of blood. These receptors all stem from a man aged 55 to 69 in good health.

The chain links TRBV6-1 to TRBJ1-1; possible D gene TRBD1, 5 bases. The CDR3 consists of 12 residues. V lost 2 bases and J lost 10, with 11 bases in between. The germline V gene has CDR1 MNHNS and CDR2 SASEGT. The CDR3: CASSETVGAAFF. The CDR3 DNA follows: TGTGCCAGCAGTGAAACGGTAGGGGCAGCTTTCTTT.

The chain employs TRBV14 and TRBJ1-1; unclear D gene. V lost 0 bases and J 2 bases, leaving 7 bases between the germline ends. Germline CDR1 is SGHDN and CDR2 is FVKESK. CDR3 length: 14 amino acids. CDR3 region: CASSQDMGNTEAFF. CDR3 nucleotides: TGTGCCAGCAGCCAAGATATGGGAAACACTGAAGCTTTCTTT.

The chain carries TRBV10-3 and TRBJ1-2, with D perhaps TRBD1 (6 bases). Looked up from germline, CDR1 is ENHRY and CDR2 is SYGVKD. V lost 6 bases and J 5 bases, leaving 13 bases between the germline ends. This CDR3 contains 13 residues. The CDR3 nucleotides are TGTGCCATCAGCCGGACAGCGGGGTATGGCTACACCTTC. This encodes CAISRTAGYGYTF.

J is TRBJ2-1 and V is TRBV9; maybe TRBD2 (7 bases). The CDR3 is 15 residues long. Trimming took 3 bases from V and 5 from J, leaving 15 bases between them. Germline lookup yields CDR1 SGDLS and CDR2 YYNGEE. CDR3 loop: CASSGLAEGDNEQFF. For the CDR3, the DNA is TGTGCCAGCAGCGGTCTAGCGGAGGGGGACAATGAGCAGTTCTTC.

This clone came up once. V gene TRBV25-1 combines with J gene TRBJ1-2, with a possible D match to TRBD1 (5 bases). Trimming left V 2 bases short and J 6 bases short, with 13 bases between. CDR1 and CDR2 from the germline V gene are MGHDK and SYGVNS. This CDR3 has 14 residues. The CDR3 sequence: CASSEPGNLNGYTF. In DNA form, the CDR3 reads TGTGCCAGCAGTGAACCAGGGAACCTCAATGGCTACACCTTC.

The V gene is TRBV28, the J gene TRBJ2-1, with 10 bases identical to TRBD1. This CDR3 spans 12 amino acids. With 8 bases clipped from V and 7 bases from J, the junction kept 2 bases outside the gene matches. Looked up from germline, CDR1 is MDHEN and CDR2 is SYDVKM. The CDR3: CASGTGVNEQFF. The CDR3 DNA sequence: TGTGCCAGCGGGACAGGGGTTAATGAGCAGTTCTTC.

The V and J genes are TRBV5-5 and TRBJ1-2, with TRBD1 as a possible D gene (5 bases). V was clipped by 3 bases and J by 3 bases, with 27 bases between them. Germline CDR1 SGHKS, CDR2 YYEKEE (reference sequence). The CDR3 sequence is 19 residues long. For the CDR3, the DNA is TGTGCCAGCAGCTCTCACTCGGGGAGGGGAACATTAGGGGACTATGGCTACACCTTC. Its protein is CASSSHSGRGTLGDYGYTF.

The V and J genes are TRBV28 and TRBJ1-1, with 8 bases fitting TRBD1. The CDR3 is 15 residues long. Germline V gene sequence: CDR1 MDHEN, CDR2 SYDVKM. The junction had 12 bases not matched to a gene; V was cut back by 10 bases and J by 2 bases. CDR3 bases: TGTGCCACCCACCCCCGGGGACAGGCTAACACTGAAGCTTTCTTT. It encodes CATHPRGQANTEAFF.

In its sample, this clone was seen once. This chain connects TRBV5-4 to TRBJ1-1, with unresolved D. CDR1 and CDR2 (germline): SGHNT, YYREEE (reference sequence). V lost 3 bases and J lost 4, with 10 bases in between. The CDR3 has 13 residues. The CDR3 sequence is CASSSLASTEAFF. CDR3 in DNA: TGTGCCAGCAGCTCCCTCGCGAGCACTGAAGCTTTCTTT.

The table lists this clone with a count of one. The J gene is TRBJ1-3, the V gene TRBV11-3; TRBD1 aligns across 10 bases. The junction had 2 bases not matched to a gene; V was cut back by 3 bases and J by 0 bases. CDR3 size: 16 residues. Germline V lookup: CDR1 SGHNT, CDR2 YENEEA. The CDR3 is CASSLGQGYSGNTIYF. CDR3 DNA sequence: TGTGCCAGCAGCTTGGGACAGGGGTACTCTGGAAACACCATATATTTT.

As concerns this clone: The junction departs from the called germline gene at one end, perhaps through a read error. The CDR3 nucleotides read TGTGCCAGCAGTGACTCCCGCACTATCGACTACAATGGGCAGTTCTTC. Translated, it gives CASSDSRTIDYNGQFF. This chain joins TRBV6-4 and TRBJ2-1; the D gene is possibly TRBD2 (5 bases). The CDR3 runs 16 residues. Per germline, CDR1 MRHNA and CDR2 SNTAGT.

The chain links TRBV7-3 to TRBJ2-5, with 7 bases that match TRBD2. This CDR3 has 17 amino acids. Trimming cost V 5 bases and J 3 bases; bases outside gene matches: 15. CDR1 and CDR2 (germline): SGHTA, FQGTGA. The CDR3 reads CASSHTGGGPWEETQYF. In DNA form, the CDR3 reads TGTGCCAGCAGCCATACGGGGGGAGGACCTTGGGAAGAGACCCAGTACTTC.

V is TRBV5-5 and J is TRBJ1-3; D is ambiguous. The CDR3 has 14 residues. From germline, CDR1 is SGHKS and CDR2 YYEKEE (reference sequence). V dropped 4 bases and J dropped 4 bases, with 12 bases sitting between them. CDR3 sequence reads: CASSPDPQGNTIYF. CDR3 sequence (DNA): TGTGCCAGCAGCCCGGACCCCCAAGGAAACACCATATATTTT.

The CDR3, as DNA: TGTGCCAGCAGGGACAGCCTATTCTATGGCTACACCTTC. It encodes CASRDSLFYGYTF. The genes are TRBV6-5 and TRBJ1-2; D is possibly TRBD1 (6 bases). CDR1 is MNHEY and CDR2 is SVGAGI in the germline V gene. The CDR3 runs 13 residues. The V end lost 6 bases, the J end lost 4 bases, and 12 bases lay between the germline ends.

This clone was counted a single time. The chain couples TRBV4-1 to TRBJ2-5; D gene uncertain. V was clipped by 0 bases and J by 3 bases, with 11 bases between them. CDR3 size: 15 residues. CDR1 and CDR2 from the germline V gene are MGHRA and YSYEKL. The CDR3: CASSQDAFAEETQYF. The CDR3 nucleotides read TGCGCCAGCAGCCAAGACGCCTTCGCCGAAGAGACCCAGTACTTC.

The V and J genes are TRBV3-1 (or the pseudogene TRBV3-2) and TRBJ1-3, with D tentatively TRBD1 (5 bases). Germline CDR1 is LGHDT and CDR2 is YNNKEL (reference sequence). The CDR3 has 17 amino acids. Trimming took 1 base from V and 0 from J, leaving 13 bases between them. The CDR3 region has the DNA TGTGCCAGCAGCCAAGCTCCCACAGGAATCTCTGGAAACACCATATATTTT. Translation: CASSQAPTGISGNTIYF.

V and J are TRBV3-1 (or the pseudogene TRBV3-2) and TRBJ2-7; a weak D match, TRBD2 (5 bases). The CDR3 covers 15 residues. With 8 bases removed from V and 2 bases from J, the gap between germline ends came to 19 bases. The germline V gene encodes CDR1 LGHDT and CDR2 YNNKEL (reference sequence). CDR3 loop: CASADNRGLAYEQYF. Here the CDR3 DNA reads TGTGCCAGCGCCGATAACCGAGGGCTTGCCTACGAGCAGTACTTC.

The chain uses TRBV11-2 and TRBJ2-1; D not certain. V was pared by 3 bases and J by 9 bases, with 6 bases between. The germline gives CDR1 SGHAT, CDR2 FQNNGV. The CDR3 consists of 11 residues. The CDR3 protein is CASSFEPEQFF. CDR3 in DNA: TGTGCCAGCAGCTTTGAGCCTGAGCAGTTCTTC.

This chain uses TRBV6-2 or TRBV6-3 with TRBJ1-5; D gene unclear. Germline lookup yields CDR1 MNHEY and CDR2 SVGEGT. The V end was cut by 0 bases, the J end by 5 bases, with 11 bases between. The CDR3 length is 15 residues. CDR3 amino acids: CASSYSISPHQPQHF. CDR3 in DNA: TGTGCCAGCAGTTACTCGATTTCACCGCATCAGCCCCAGCATTTT.

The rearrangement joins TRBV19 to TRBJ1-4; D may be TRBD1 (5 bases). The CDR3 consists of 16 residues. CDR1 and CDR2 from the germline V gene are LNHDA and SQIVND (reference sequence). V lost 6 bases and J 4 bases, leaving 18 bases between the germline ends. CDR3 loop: CASSPSGQGINEKLFF. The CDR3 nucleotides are TGTGCCAGTAGCCCATCCGGGCAGGGTATTAATGAAAAACTGTTTTTT.

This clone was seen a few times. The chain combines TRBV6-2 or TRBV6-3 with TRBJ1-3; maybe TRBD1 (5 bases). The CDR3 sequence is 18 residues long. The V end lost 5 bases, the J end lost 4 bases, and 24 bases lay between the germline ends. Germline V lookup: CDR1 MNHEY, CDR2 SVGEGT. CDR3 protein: CASSSGGRLSSVGNTIYF. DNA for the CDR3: TGTGCCAGCAGTAGCGGGGGGAGACTATCATCGGTAGGAAACACCATATATTTT.